The subject of this entry is one T cell receptor beta chain. As yet, its antigen is unknown. Using immunoSEQ multiplex PCR, the repertoire was profiled, and TCRdb retains in-frame clones only, with some absent. The table includes fewer than 130,000 clones, 87% detected once. These data are taken from a study of T cell responses to AZD1222 COVID-19 vaccine. Study at large: Second doses at about 4 or about 12 weeks were pooled. Study-wide findings and caveats: Targeting of unmutated variant regions was reportedly seen in nearly half of spike-specific TCRs.

Germline V gene sequence: CDR1 SGHAT, CDR2 FQNNGV. CDR3 length: 15 residues. The ends were cut back, 0 bases at V and 4 bases at J, with 12 bases in the middle. The rearrangement uses TRBV11-2 and TRBJ1-2; no firm D call. The sample consisted of peripheral blood, taken on day 0 of AZD1222 vaccination. The TCR comes from an adult in good health. The CDR3 region is CASSLDYDRSYGYTF. CDR3 bases: TGTGCCAGCAGCTTAGATTATGACCGGAGCTATGGCTACACCTTC.